The rows below give T cell receptor beta chains drawn from one sample of a study of CD4 T cells in relation to SARS-CoV-2 and coronaviruses. The antigens for these receptors are not known. Some clones are missing from TCRdb's copy, which holds only in-frame ones; the method was immunoSEQ multiplex PCR. The sample includes 20,000 to 25,000 clones, over 65% of them seen just once. The specimen was CD4+ T cells from PBMCs, cultured in vitro. All receptors come from a human donor in good health. CDR3s include the opening cysteine and the closing phenylalanine or tryptophan. The order of the fields is V gene, D gene, J gene, clone size, CDR3 DNA, CDR3 protein. A D gene is named only where the DNA matches it firmly. Rows give clone size only sometimes, using once, few, many, or a class for an expanded clone.

TRBV7-2,-,TRBJ2-7,-,TGTGCCAGCAGCTTAGCCCCTCCGAACCCCTACTTGCGGAACATTCTATACGAGCAGTACTTC,CASSLAPPNPYLRNILYEQYF
TRBV2,TRBD2,TRBJ2-4,-,TGTGCCAGCAGTTGGACTAGCGGGGGAGCCAAAAACATTCAGTACTTC,CASSWTSGGAKNIQYF
TRBV20-1,TRBD1,TRBJ2-7,-,TGCAGTGCTAGTTCCCATGGGGGGACAGGAAACTACGAGCAGTACTTC,CSASSHGGTGNYEQYF
TRBV29-1,TRBD2,TRBJ2-2,-,TGCAGCGGGGGGACTAGCGGGAGGTGGGGCACCGGGGAGCTGTTTTTT,CSGGTSGRWGTGELFF
TRBV24-1,TRBD1,TRBJ1-2,once,TGTGCCACCAGTGATCCAAACAGGGGATCTAACTATGGCTACACCTTC,CATSDPNRGSNYGYTF
TRBV19,TRBD1,TRBJ1-6,-,TGTGCCAGTAGTATAGGGACAGGCCCTCTCCACTTT,CASSIGTGPLHF
TRBV20-1,-,TRBJ2-3,-,TGCAGTGCAGCACGTGCAGATACGCAGTATTTT,CSAARADTQYF
TRBV12-3/TRBV12-4,-,TRBJ1-2,few,TGTGCCAGCAGTTTAGGAACGGCCCGGGGCTACACCTTC,CASSLGTARGYTF
TRBV20-1,-,TRBJ1-2,-,TGCAGTGCTAGAGGGGACGGGGGCTACACCTTC,CSARGDGGYTF
TRBV20-1,-,TRBJ1-1,-,TGCAGTGCTAGTTTGTTATCCCGTAATCTGGACACTGAAGCTTTCTTT,CSASLLSRNLDTEAFF
TRBV5-1,-,TRBJ1-5,-,TGCGCCAGCAGCCAGCAGGGAGGATTCAATCAGCCCCAGCATTTT,CASSQQGGFNQPQHF
TRBV6-2/TRBV6-3,-,TRBJ2-3,-,TGTGCCAGCAGTTACGATTCACAGGGTACAGATACGCAGTATTTT,CASSYDSQGTDTQYF
TRBV7-8,-,TRBJ2-7,-,TGTGCCAGCAGCTTAGACGGGCGGCAATTCTCCTACGAGCAGTACTTC,CASSLDGRQFSYEQYF
TRBV21-1,-,TRBJ1-1,few,TGTGCCAGCAGCAAAGTGGGAGGGGTGGAGGGGAACACTGAAGCTTTCTTT,CASSKVGGVEGNTEAFF
TRBV30,-,TRBJ2-5,-,TGTGCCTGGAGTGCCCGAGGCCAAGAGACCCAGTACTTC,CAWSARGQETQYF
TRBV19,-,TRBJ1-2,-,TGTGCCAGTAGCCAGGGGACGGGCTATGGCTACACCTTC,CASSQGTGYGYTF
TRBV19,TRBD2,TRBJ2-3,-,TGTGCCAGTAGTATGACTAGCGGGAGAGGGGGGGGACGGACAGATACGCAGTATTTT,CASSMTSGRGGGRTDTQYF
TRBV7-3,TRBD1,TRBJ2-6,-,TGTGCCAGCAGCTCCACAGGGGCTGGGGCCAACGTCCTGACTTTC,CASSSTGAGANVLTF
TRBV6-6,TRBD1,TRBJ2-7,-,TGTGTAACCCGGACAGGGTACACCTACGAGCAGTACTTC,CVTRTGYTYEQYF
TRBV2,TRBD2,TRBJ2-7,-,TGTGCCAGCAGTGAAGACGGGGGGAACTTCTACGAGCAGTACTTC,CASSEDGGNFYEQYF
TRBV3-1/TRBV3-2,-,TRBJ2-5,-,TGTGCCAGCAGCACCAGGGTTTGGGAAGAGACCCAGTACTTC,CASSTRVWEETQYF
TRBV7-8,-,TRBJ1-2,-,TGTGCCAGCAGCTTAAGGCGTGACTATGGCTACACCTTC,CASSLRRDYGYTF
TRBV24-1,-,TRBJ2-1,-,TGTGCCACCAGTGGAATAACGGGCCCCTCCTACAATGAGCAGTTCTTC,CATSGITGPSYNEQFF
TRBV6-5,TRBD2,TRBJ2-7,few,TGTGCCAGCAGTAGACTAGCGGGAGGAGACGAGCAGTACTTC,CASSRLAGGDEQYF
TRBV6-5,-,TRBJ2-7,-,TGTGCCGGCAGTTCCGAGGGGGGGGACTTTAACGAGCAGTACTTC,CAGSSEGGDFNEQYF
TRBV5-1,TRBD1,TRBJ1-4,-,TGCGCCAGCAGCCTGAGCGGGACAGCTTCAATTAATGAAAAACTGTTTTTT,CASSLSGTASINEKLFF
TRBV5-6,TRBD1,TRBJ1-6,-,TGTGCCAGCAGCCGGGACAGAGATAATTCACCCCTCCACTTT,CASSRDRDNSPLHF
TRBV24-1,TRBD1,TRBJ1-5,-,TGTGCCACCAGTGATCTGGACAGGGAAGTGTATAGCAATCAGCCCCAGCATTTT,CATSDLDREVYSNQPQHF
TRBV6-5,TRBD1,TRBJ1-2,-,TGTGCCAGCAGTTTTCGGACAGGGGGTTTTGGAGGCTACACCTTC,CASSFRTGGFGGYTF
TRBV7-8,TRBD1,TRBJ1-4,-,TGTGCCAGCAGCCAGGACAGGGTACGAGAAAAACTGTTTTTT,CASSQDRVREKLFF
TRBV5-1,-,TRBJ1-6,-,TGCGCCAGCACCACCCAGGTGTCGGGGAATTCACCCCTCCACTTT,CASTTQVSGNSPLHF
TRBV19,-,TRBJ1-1,once,TGTGCCAGTACAGAGGGCGGGATCACTGAAGCTTTCTTT,CASTEGGITEAFF
TRBV19,TRBD1,TRBJ1-2,-,TGTGCCAGTAGAAAGGGACAGGGGGCTTTTAACTATGGCTACACCTTC,CASRKGQGAFNYGYTF